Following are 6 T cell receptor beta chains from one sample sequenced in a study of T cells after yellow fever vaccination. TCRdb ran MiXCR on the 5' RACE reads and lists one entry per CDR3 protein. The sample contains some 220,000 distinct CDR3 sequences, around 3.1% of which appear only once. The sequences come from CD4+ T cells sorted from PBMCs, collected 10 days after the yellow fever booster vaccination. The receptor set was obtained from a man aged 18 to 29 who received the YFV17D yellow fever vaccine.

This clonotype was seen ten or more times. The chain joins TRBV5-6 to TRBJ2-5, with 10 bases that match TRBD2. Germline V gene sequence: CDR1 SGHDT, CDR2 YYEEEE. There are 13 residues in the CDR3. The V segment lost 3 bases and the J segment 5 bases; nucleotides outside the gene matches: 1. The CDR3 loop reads CASSSGLAETQYF. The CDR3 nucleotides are TGTGCCAGCAGCTCGGGACTAGCGGAGACCCAGTACTTC.

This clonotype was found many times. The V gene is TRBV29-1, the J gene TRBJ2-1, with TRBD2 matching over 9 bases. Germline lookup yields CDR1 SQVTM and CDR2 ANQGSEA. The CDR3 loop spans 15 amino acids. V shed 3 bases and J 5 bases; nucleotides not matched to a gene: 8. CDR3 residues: CSVEGRKRGDNEQFF. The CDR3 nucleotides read TGCAGCGTTGAGGGGCGAAAGCGGGGGGACAATGAGCAGTTCTTC.

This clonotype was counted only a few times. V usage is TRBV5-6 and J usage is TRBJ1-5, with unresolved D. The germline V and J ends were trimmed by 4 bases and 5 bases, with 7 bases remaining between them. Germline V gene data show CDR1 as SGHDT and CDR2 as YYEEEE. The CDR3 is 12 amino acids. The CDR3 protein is CASSRSHQPQHF. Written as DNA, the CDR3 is TGTGCCAGCAGCAGGAGTCATCAGCCCCAGCATTTT.

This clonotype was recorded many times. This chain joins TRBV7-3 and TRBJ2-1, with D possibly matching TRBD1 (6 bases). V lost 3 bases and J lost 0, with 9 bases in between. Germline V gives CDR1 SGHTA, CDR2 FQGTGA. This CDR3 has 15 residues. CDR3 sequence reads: CASSFDRSSYNEQFF. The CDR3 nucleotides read TGTGCCAGCAGCTTTGACAGGAGCTCCTACAATGAGCAGTTCTTC.

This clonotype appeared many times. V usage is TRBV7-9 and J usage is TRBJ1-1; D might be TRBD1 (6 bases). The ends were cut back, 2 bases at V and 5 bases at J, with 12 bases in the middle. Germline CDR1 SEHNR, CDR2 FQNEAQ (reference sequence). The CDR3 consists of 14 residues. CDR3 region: CASSLQGLGTEAFF. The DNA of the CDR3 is TGTGCCAGCAGCTTACAGGGGCTGGGAACTGAAGCTTTCTTT.

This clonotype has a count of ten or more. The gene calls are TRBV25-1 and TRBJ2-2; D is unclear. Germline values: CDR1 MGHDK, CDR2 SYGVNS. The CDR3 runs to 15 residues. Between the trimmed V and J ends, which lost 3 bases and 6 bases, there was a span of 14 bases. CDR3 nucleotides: TGTGCCAGCAGTGATTATACGCGTCTTTCCGGGGAGCTGTTTTTT. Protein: CASSDYTRLSGELFF.